The clone carrying this TCR beta chain was seen at least ten times. Its specificity is not known. V lost 8 bases and J lost 5, with 16 bases in between. Germline lookup yields CDR1 SQVTM and CDR2 ANQGSEA. This CDR3 has 13 residues. These data belong to a study of CD8 T cells in ankylosing spondylitis. Study-wide points: Reportedly, disease-linked clones are significantly enriched in ankylosing spondylitis patients' matched synovial fluid. Peripheral blood samples showed relatively rare disease-linked clones, and these clones were CD8+. Some of these motif variants have turned up before, in reports on reactive arthritis synovial fluid and blood.

Each TCR beta library was made by quantitative 5'-RACE that incorporated molecular barcodes. TCRdb reanalysed the 5' RACE reads using MiXCR and keeps one entry per CDR3 protein. Of roughly 60,000 distinct CDR3 sequences in the sample, 6.2% were seen once. The V call is TRBV29-1, the J call TRBJ2-1; D is perhaps TRBD2 (6 bases). The TCR comes from a male donor with ankylosing spondylitis. The sample taken for sequencing was synovial fluid, either unsorted or a sorted T cell fraction (not recorded which). The CDR3 DNA follows: TGCAGCACCTCTTGGGGCGGGAACAATGAGCAGTTCTTC. The encoded protein is CSTSWGGNNEQFF.